A selection of T cell receptor beta chains follows, all from one sample in a study of cytomegalovirus exposure and HLA in healthy donors. Sequencing was performed with immunoSEQ multiplex PCR; in TCRdb, only in-frame clones are kept and a portion is missing. This table has some 150,000 clones, 81% appearing once. The sequenced material came from PBMCs. The receptor set was obtained from a woman younger than 30 in good health and CMV-seropositive. Each CDR3 is given with its conserved first and last residue. The order of the fields is D gene, V gene, clone size, J gene, CDR3 protein, CDR3 DNA. The D gene is left open where the match is weak. Size is stated for part of the rows, as once, few or many counts, or as a class when the clone is expanded.

d_call: NA
v_call: TRBV7-2
clone_size: NA
j_call: TRBJ2-3
cdr3_aa: CASSLARDGFTDTQYF
cdr3_nt: TGTGCCAGCAGCTTAGCGCGGGACGGCTTCACAGATACGCAGTATTTT

d_call: NA
v_call: TRBV2
clone_size: NA
j_call: TRBJ1-1
cdr3_aa: CASEVVEDVTEAFF
cdr3_nt: TGTGCCAGCGAGGTAGTAGAGGATGTCACTGAAGCTTTCTTT

d_call: TRBD1
v_call: TRBV19
clone_size: NA
j_call: TRBJ2-7
cdr3_aa: CASSGTGNSYEQYF
cdr3_nt: TGTGCCAGTAGTGGGACAGGCAACTCCTACGAGCAGTACTTC

d_call: TRBD1
v_call: TRBV10-3
clone_size: few
j_call: TRBJ1-2
cdr3_aa: CAISESGQGTRSVF
cdr3_nt: TGTGCCATCAGTGAGTCGGGACAGGGCACCAGATCAGTCTTC

d_call: NA
v_call: TRBV6-5
clone_size: NA
j_call: TRBJ1-2
cdr3_aa: CASTKTTRTDEGYTF
cdr3_nt: TGTGCCAGCACCAAGACAACCAGGACAGATGAAGGCTACACCTTC

d_call: TRBD2
v_call: TRBV10-3
clone_size: NA
j_call: TRBJ2-2
cdr3_aa: CAISVLGLEVAGELFF
cdr3_nt: TGTGCCATCAGTGTGTTAGGACTAGAGGTGGCCGGGGAGCTGTTTTTT

d_call: TRBD1
v_call: TRBV6-1
clone_size: NA
j_call: TRBJ2-5
cdr3_aa: CASSEGASNQETQYF
cdr3_nt: TGTGCCAGCAGCGAGGGGGCGTCCAACCAAGAGACCCAGTACTTC

d_call: TRBD1
v_call: TRBV19
clone_size: NA
j_call: TRBJ2-7
cdr3_aa: CASSPVQGFYEQYF
cdr3_nt: TGTGCCAGTAGCCCTGTACAGGGGTTCTACGAGCAGTACTTC

d_call: TRBD1
v_call: TRBV25-1
clone_size: NA
j_call: TRBJ1-4
cdr3_aa: CASSETGGQPTNEKLFF
cdr3_nt: TGTGCCAGCAGTGAAACCGGGGGACAGCCAACTAATGAAAAACTGTTTTTT

d_call: TRBD2
v_call: TRBV11-2
clone_size: NA
j_call: TRBJ2-7
cdr3_aa: CASSLVGLAAYEQYF
cdr3_nt: TGTGCCAGCAGCTTAGTCGGACTAGCGGCCTACGAGCAGTACTTC

d_call: TRBD2
v_call: TRBV11-2
clone_size: NA
j_call: TRBJ2-5
cdr3_aa: CASSYPSGGAETQYF
cdr3_nt: TGTGCCAGCAGCTACCCTAGCGGGGGGGCCGAGACCCAGTACTTC

d_call: TRBD1
v_call: TRBV4-2
clone_size: NA
j_call: TRBJ1-2
cdr3_aa: CASSQVPGSGGYGYTF
cdr3_nt: TGTGCCAGCAGCCAAGTTCCGGGGTCAGGGGGCTATGGCTACACCTTC

d_call: NA
v_call: TRBV16
clone_size: few
j_call: TRBJ2-7
cdr3_aa: CASSQPAGGYEQYF
cdr3_nt: TGTGCCAGCAGCCAACCGGCAGGGGGGTACGAGCAGTACTTC

d_call: TRBD1
v_call: TRBV30
clone_size: NA
j_call: TRBJ1-3
cdr3_aa: CAWKKGASANTIYF
cdr3_nt: TGTGCCTGGAAAAAGGGGGCGAGTGCAAACACCATATATTTT

d_call: NA
v_call: TRBV2
clone_size: NA
j_call: TRBJ2-2
cdr3_aa: CASLGGGGQGSNTGELFF
cdr3_nt: TGTGCCAGTCTTGGAGGGGGGGGGCAGGGATCGAACACCGGGGAGCTGTTTTTT

d_call: NA
v_call: TRBV7-7
clone_size: NA
j_call: TRBJ2-1
cdr3_aa: CASSLEGGGYNEQFF
cdr3_nt: TGTGCTAGCAGCTTAGAGGGGGGGGGCTACAATGAGCAGTTCTTC

d_call: TRBD1
v_call: TRBV7-8
clone_size: NA
j_call: TRBJ1-2
cdr3_aa: CASSYTGGYGYTF
cdr3_nt: TGTGCCAGCAGCTACACAGGGGGTTATGGCTACACCTTC

d_call: NA
v_call: TRBV7-9
clone_size: NA
j_call: TRBJ2-2
cdr3_aa: CASSPHQATNTGELFF
cdr3_nt: TGTGCCAGCAGCCCCCATCAGGCAACGAACACCGGGGAGCTGTTTTTT

d_call: NA
v_call: TRBV5-1
clone_size: NA
j_call: TRBJ2-5
cdr3_aa: CASSLVPGQETQYF
cdr3_nt: TGCGCCAGCAGCTTGGTTCCGGGGCAAGAGACCCAGTACTTC

d_call: TRBD1
v_call: TRBV6-5
clone_size: few
j_call: TRBJ1-6
cdr3_aa: CASSTTGTPLHF
cdr3_nt: TGTGCCAGCAGTACGACAGGGACCCCCCTCCACTTT

d_call: NA
v_call: TRBV5-1
clone_size: NA
j_call: TRBJ1-2
cdr3_aa: CASRFGGANYGYTF
cdr3_nt: TGCGCCAGCCGCTTCGGGGGAGCCAACTATGGCTACACCTTC

d_call: TRBD1
v_call: TRBV29-1
clone_size: once
j_call: TRBJ1-5
cdr3_aa: CSVEGTGGDRVSHQPQHF
cdr3_nt: TGCAGCGTTGAAGGGACAGGTGGGGACAGAGTAAGTCATCAGCCCCAGCATTTT

d_call: TRBD1
v_call: TRBV5-6
clone_size: once
j_call: TRBJ2-7
cdr3_aa: CANTSRDRDDLEQYF
cdr3_nt: TGTGCCAACACCTCGAGGGACAGGGATGACCTCGAGCAGTACTTC

d_call: NA
v_call: TRBV5-6
clone_size: NA
j_call: TRBJ1-3
cdr3_aa: CASSQGFTRSSGNTIYF
cdr3_nt: TGTGCCAGCAGCCAGGGTTTCACACGATCCTCTGGAAACACCATATATTTT

d_call: NA
v_call: TRBV10-3
clone_size: NA
j_call: TRBJ1-1
cdr3_aa: CAISVRGTEAFF
cdr3_nt: TGTGCCATCAGTGTCCGGGGCACTGAAGCTTTCTTT

d_call: TRBD2
v_call: TRBV10-3
clone_size: NA
j_call: TRBJ2-3
cdr3_aa: CAISELAGGLLDTQYF
cdr3_nt: TGTGCCATCAGTGAGCTAGCGGGGGGGCTCTTAGATACGCAGTATTTT

d_call: TRBD1
v_call: TRBV5-4
clone_size: NA
j_call: TRBJ2-1
cdr3_aa: CASSHPRGNNEQFF
cdr3_nt: TGTGCCAGCAGCCACCCCAGGGGGAACAATGAGCAGTTCTTC

d_call: NA
v_call: TRBV29-1
clone_size: NA
j_call: TRBJ2-1
cdr3_aa: CSVGDKGGGGRGNEQFF
cdr3_nt: TGCAGCGTTGGGGACAAAGGGGGAGGGGGACGGGGGAATGAGCAGTTCTTC

d_call: NA
v_call: TRBV5-4
clone_size: NA
j_call: TRBJ2-1
cdr3_aa: CASSGEEQGVWNEQFF
cdr3_nt: TGCGCCAGCAGCGGGGAAGAACAGGGGGTCTGGAATGAGCAGTTCTTC

d_call: TRBD1
v_call: TRBV27
clone_size: NA
j_call: TRBJ2-1
cdr3_aa: CASRRGQGVYNEQFF
cdr3_nt: TGTGCCAGCAGACGGGGACAGGGCGTGTACAATGAGCAGTTCTTC

d_call: NA
v_call: TRBV5-6
clone_size: NA
j_call: TRBJ1-5
cdr3_aa: CASSLSAGNNQPQHF
cdr3_nt: TGTGCCAGCAGCTTGAGTGCAGGGAACAATCAGCCCCAGCATTTT

d_call: NA
v_call: TRBV15
clone_size: NA
j_call: TRBJ1-1
cdr3_aa: CATSRVLGVTEAFF
cdr3_nt: TGTGCCACCAGCAGAGTCTTGGGAGTCACTGAAGCTTTCTTT

d_call: NA
v_call: TRBV5-4
clone_size: few
j_call: TRBJ2-1
cdr3_aa: CASSLDRSSYNEQFF
cdr3_nt: TGTGCCAGCAGCTTGGACCGGAGCTCCTACAATGAGCAGTTCTTC

d_call: NA
v_call: TRBV5-1
clone_size: NA
j_call: TRBJ2-3
cdr3_aa: CASSLLQSTDTQYF
cdr3_nt: TGCGCCAGCAGCCTATTACAGAGCACAGATACGCAGTATTTT

d_call: NA
v_call: TRBV28
clone_size: NA
j_call: TRBJ1-1
cdr3_aa: CASTLGTYTEAFF
cdr3_nt: TGTGCCAGCACCCTGGGGACATACACTGAAGCTTTCTTT

d_call: NA
v_call: TRBV4-2
clone_size: once
j_call: TRBJ2-3
cdr3_aa: CASSQEASQPLSQYF
cdr3_nt: TGTGCCAGCAGCCAAGAGGCTAGTCAACCCCTGTCGCAGTATTTT

d_call: NA
v_call: TRBV7-2
clone_size: NA
j_call: TRBJ1-2
cdr3_aa: CASSLSPRNGGSPSGYTF
cdr3_nt: TGTGCCAGCAGCTTATCCCCCCGGAATGGAGGGAGCCCTAGTGGCTACACCTTC

d_call: NA
v_call: TRBV6-5
clone_size: NA
j_call: TRBJ2-2
cdr3_aa: CASQKEGFGELFF
cdr3_nt: TGTGCCAGCCAAAAAGAGGGTTTCGGGGAGCTGTTTTTT

d_call: NA
v_call: TRBV27
clone_size: NA
j_call: TRBJ2-2
cdr3_aa: CASSLLAQGGTGELFF
cdr3_nt: TGTGCCAGCAGTTTATTGGCCCAGGGCGGCACCGGGGAGCTGTTTTTT

d_call: NA
v_call: TRBV29-1
clone_size: few
j_call: TRBJ2-2
cdr3_aa: CSVSGTNTGELFF
cdr3_nt: TGCAGCGTTTCCGGGACTAACACCGGGGAGCTGTTTTTT

d_call: NA
v_call: TRBV11-2
clone_size: NA
j_call: TRBJ2-6
cdr3_aa: CASSLTGRSGANVLTF
cdr3_nt: TGTGCCAGCAGCTTGACAGGCCGCTCTGGGGCCAACGTCCTGACTTTC

d_call: NA
v_call: TRBV20-1
clone_size: NA
j_call: TRBJ2-7
cdr3_aa: CSPQTGYEQYF
cdr3_nt: TGCAGTCCTCAGACTGGCTACGAGCAGTACTTC

d_call: TRBD2
v_call: TRBV10-3
clone_size: NA
j_call: TRBJ2-7
cdr3_aa: CAISSTSGGRDEQYF
cdr3_nt: TGTGCCATCAGTAGTACTAGCGGGGGGCGGGACGAGCAGTACTTC

d_call: NA
v_call: TRBV7-2
clone_size: NA
j_call: TRBJ2-7
cdr3_aa: CASSLRFRGDSYEQYF
cdr3_nt: TGTGCCAGCAGCTTAAGGTTTCGGGGAGACTCCTACGAGCAGTACTTC

d_call: NA
v_call: TRBV5-6
clone_size: few
j_call: TRBJ1-2
cdr3_aa: CASSDPGSLSYGYTF
cdr3_nt: TGTGCCAGCAGTGACCCGGGATCACTCTCCTATGGCTACACCTTC

d_call: TRBD1
v_call: TRBV28
clone_size: few
j_call: TRBJ1-3
cdr3_aa: CASSPLTGAGNTIYF
cdr3_nt: TGTGCCAGCAGTCCCCTCACAGGGGCTGGAAACACCATATATTTT

d_call: NA
v_call: TRBV7-3
clone_size: NA
j_call: TRBJ1-1
cdr3_aa: CASSFGFNTEAFF
cdr3_nt: TGTGCCAGCAGCTTCGGGTTTAACACTGAAGCTTTCTTT